Listed below are T cell receptor beta chains from one sample, sequenced in a study of blood T cell repertoires in COVID-19. Some clones are missing from TCRdb's copy, which holds only in-frame ones; the method was immunoSEQ multiplex PCR. The sample lists 200,000 to 250,000 clones; more than 75% were seen once. Sequencing was carried out using peripheral blood. The receptors here all came from a woman in her 70s with COVID-19, enrolled during active disease. The CDR3 runs from the conserved cysteine through the conserved F or W. D genes are given only for firm matches. Not every row has a clone size; where given, it reads once, few, many or a size class.

v_gene,d_gene,j_gene,abundance,CDR3nt,CDR3aa
TRBV5-1,TRBD2,TRBJ2-3,.,TGCGCCAGCAGCTTGGGTGGGACTAGATTTGTCGCAGATACGCAGTATTTT,CASSLGGTRFVADTQYF
TRBV27,.,TRBJ1-5,.,TGTGCCAGCAGTTCCCAGGGCCAGCCCCAGCATTTT,CASSSQGQPQHF
TRBV6-2/TRBV6-3,TRBD1,TRBJ2-7,few,TGTGCCAGCAGTTACTCACCCCGGACAGGGGGCACCCCCACCTACGAGCAGTACTTC,CASSYSPRTGGTPTYEQYF
TRBV18,.,TRBJ1-5,.,TGTGCCAGCTCACCGGCGGGGGCAGGACAGCCCCAGCATTTT,CASSPAGAGQPQHF
TRBV27,TRBD1,TRBJ1-2,.,TGTGCCAGCAGTGGACAGGGTAGTCCCGTGGGTGGCTACACCTTC,CASSGQGSPVGGYTF
TRBV11-3,TRBD1,TRBJ2-2,.,TGTGCCAGCAGCTCTTCCTCTGGGACAGGGGGAGCCTCGAACACCGGGGAGCTGTTTTTT,CASSSSSGTGGASNTGELFF
TRBV11-2,.,TRBJ1-1,.,TGTGCCAGCAGCTTAGTACAGGCGGCAGTAGCTTTCTTT,CASSLVQAAVAFF
TRBV6-5,.,TRBJ2-6,.,TGTGCCAGCAGTTACTGGGGGCAATCTGGGGCCAACGTCCTGACTTTC,CASSYWGQSGANVLTF
TRBV4-3,.,TRBJ1-4,.,TGCGCCAGCAGCCGCTCGGGGGGGAGTAGGGAAAAACTGTTTTTT,CASSRSGGSREKLFF
TRBV6-2/TRBV6-3,TRBD2,TRBJ2-1,.,TGTGCCAGCAGTAGAACTAGCGGGAGGAATCTGGTTAGGGATGAGCAGTTCTTC,CASSRTSGRNLVRDEQFF
TRBV9,.,TRBJ2-3,.,TGTGCCAGCAGCTTCCCAGCGGGCCTTCCCACAGATACGCAGTATTTT,CASSFPAGLPTDTQYF
TRBV7-9,.,TRBJ2-5,.,TGTGCCAGCAGCGCGGAGGGTCAGGGTTCGGGGACCCAGTACTTC,CASSAEGQGSGTQYF
TRBV9,.,TRBJ2-1,.,TGTGCCAGCAGCGGCTCTGGGGGAGCGGGCATGTACAATGAGCAGTTCTTC,CASSGSGGAGMYNEQFF
TRBV5-1,TRBD2,TRBJ2-7,.,TGCGCCAGCAGCAAGGCGGGGGTTAACGGGGCAGACGAGCAGTACTTC,CASSKAGVNGADEQYF
TRBV4-3,TRBD1,TRBJ1-6,.,TGCGCCAGCAGCCAAGAAAGGGTCGGGACAGGGCTTAATTCACCCCTCCACTTT,CASSQERVGTGLNSPLHF
TRBV27,TRBD2,TRBJ2-1,.,TGTGCCGCCAGGCGGGGGGTAGATTACAATGAGCAGTTCTTC,CAARRGVDYNEQFF
TRBV3-1/TRBV3-2,TRBD2,TRBJ2-7,.,TGTGCCAGCAAATTCCGAGAAGAGGGGAGGGGGCAGTACTTC,CASKFREEGRGQYF
TRBV9,TRBD2,TRBJ2-1,.,TGTGCCAGCAGCGTAGGACTAGCGGGAGGGCCACCGACATACAATGAGCAGTTCTTC,CASSVGLAGGPPTYNEQFF
TRBV27,TRBD2,TRBJ2-1,.,TGTGCCAGCTCTCTAGCGGGAGTCAATGAGCAGTTCTTC,CASSLAGVNEQFF
TRBV3-1/TRBV3-2,TRBD2,TRBJ2-1,few,TGTGCCAGCAGCCCCGGGACTAGCGGGAGCCCCTTATGGGATGAGCAGTTCTTC,CASSPGTSGSPLWDEQFF
TRBV5-4,TRBD1,TRBJ1-2,.,TGTGCCAGCAGCTTGGGACAGGGCTCTTATGGCTACACCTTC,CASSLGQGSYGYTF
TRBV18,TRBD2,TRBJ2-7,.,TGTGCCAGCTCTCAGGCTAGCGGGGGGGCCTACGAGCAGTACTTC,CASSQASGGAYEQYF
TRBV10-1,TRBD2,TRBJ2-1,.,TGCGCCAGCTGTGAGGGCGGGAGGGCTCGTGGGGATGAGCAGTTCTTC,CASCEGGRARGDEQFF
TRBV28,TRBD2,TRBJ2-7,.,TGTGCCAGCAGGACTAGCGGGACCCCGAGGGGCGAGCAGTACTTC,CASRTSGTPRGEQYF
TRBV24-1,TRBD2,TRBJ2-1,.,TGTGCCACCAGTGAACTAGCGGGAGGTAGCGAGCAGTTCTTC,CATSELAGGSEQFF
TRBV6-1,.,TRBJ2-1,once,TGTGCCAGCAGTGTAACGGGACTGAGCTCCTACAATGAGCAGTTCTTC,CASSVTGLSSYNEQFF
TRBV28,.,TRBJ2-7,few,TGTGCCAGCAGTTTATGGGGGGGGCGCATAGGGTCCTACGAGCAGTACTTC,CASSLWGGRIGSYEQYF
TRBV10-3,.,TRBJ1-3,.,TGTGCCATCTCCCCACAGGGAAGCTCTGGAAACACCATATATTTT,CAISPQGSSGNTIYF
TRBV9,.,TRBJ2-3,.,TGTGCCAGCAGCGCGGGTGGTTCATACTCCTCCTCAAGCACAGATACGCAGTATTTT,CASSAGGSYSSSSTDTQYF
TRBV7-9,TRBD2,TRBJ2-2,.,TGTGCCAGCAGTCCACCAAGCCCTAGCGGGTCAGTTTGGACCGGGGAGCTGTTTTTT,CASSPPSPSGSVWTGELFF
TRBV18,TRBD1,TRBJ2-7,.,TGTGCCAGCTCACCCATCATGGCACAGGGGGGAGAGCAGTACTTC,CASSPIMAQGGEQYF
TRBV27,.,TRBJ1-5,.,TGTGCCAGCAGTTTATCAGGGGCTAACAATCAGCCCCAGCATTTT,CASSLSGANNQPQHF
TRBV6-2/TRBV6-3,.,TRBJ1-5,.,TGTGCCAGCAGCGATACCGGGGGGAATCAGCCCCAGCATTTT,CASSDTGGNQPQHF
TRBV5-1,TRBD1,TRBJ2-4,.,TGCGCCAGCAGCCCAGTCCCAATCGTTGGACAGGGGGGCATTCAGTACTTC,CASSPVPIVGQGGIQYF
TRBV5-4,TRBD1,TRBJ1-5,.,TGTGCCAGCAGCCTGGACAGGCGCCTGTGGTATTTT,CASSLDRRLWYF
TRBV28,TRBD2,TRBJ2-3,many,TGTGCCAGCAGTTTTAGGCGGGAGCGGACAGATACGCAGTATTTT,CASSFRRERTDTQYF
TRBV4-2,TRBD1,TRBJ2-7,.,TGTGCCAGCAGCCGGGACAGTTCCTACGAGCAGTACTTC,CASSRDSSYEQYF
TRBV6-6,.,TRBJ1-1,.,TGTGCCAGCAGTCCCACCGGAGGTGAAGGGCCTATGAACACTGAAGCTTTCTTT,CASSPTGGEGPMNTEAFF
TRBV7-2,TRBD1,TRBJ1-1,.,TGTGCCAGCAGCACCCCGACAGGGGGCGCGAACAAAGCTTTCTTT,CASSTPTGGANKAFF
TRBV18,TRBD2,TRBJ2-5,.,TGTGCCACCTCTAGGGGTCCGGGAGGGACCCAGTACTTC,CATSRGPGGTQYF
TRBV7-2,TRBD1,TRBJ1-2,.,TGTGCCAGCAGCCTGGGACAGGGGGCCTACTATGGCTACACCTTC,CASSLGQGAYYGYTF
TRBV5-1,.,TRBJ1-3,.,TGCGCCAGCAGCGCGGGGTCCGGAAACACCATATATTTT,CASSAGSGNTIYF
TRBV5-8,.,TRBJ2-4,.,TGTGCCAGCAGCTTAAGGGCAGGGGGGTATCGGGACATTCAGTACTTC,CASSLRAGGYRDIQYF
TRBV7-2,TRBD1,TRBJ1-2,.,TGTGCCAGCAGCCCCCGACAGGGGGTAATCTATGGCTACACCTTC,CASSPRQGVIYGYTF
TRBV2,TRBD1,TRBJ2-7,.,TGTGCCAGCAGAGGGACAGGGAGGTACGAGCAGTACTTC,CASRGTGRYEQYF
TRBV3-1/TRBV3-2,.,TRBJ1-6,.,TGTGCCAGCAGCAGGAGCGGGGGAGCGGTCCGTTCTATGTCACCCCTCCACTTT,CASSRSGGAVRSMSPLHF
TRBV28,.,TRBJ1-1,.,TGTGCCAGCAGTTTGCGGGACACTGAAGCTTTCTTT,CASSLRDTEAFF
TRBV7-3,.,TRBJ1-2,.,TGTGCCAGCAGCTTAACAGGGGGCTATGGCTACACCTTC,CASSLTGGYGYTF
TRBV7-2,TRBD1,TRBJ1-1,.,TGTGCCAGCAGCTCTCGACAGGGGATGAACACTGAAGCTTTCTTT,CASSSRQGMNTEAFF
TRBV19,.,TRBJ2-1,.,TGTGCCAGTAGTATACCGGGGAGCGGTTTCGGGGAGCAGTTCTTC,CASSIPGSGFGEQFF
TRBV6-1,.,TRBJ2-1,.,TGTGCCAGCAGTGAAGACCCACCCTGGGGGCCCGCAAGCTCCTACAATGAGCAGTTCTTC,CASSEDPPWGPASSYNEQFF
TRBV29-1,.,TRBJ1-3,.,TGCAGCGTTGAAGAAGTAGCAAGAAGATCTGGAAACACCATATATTTT,CSVEEVARRSGNTIYF
TRBV7-8,TRBD1,TRBJ1-1,.,TGTGCCAGCAGCCTCTACGGACAGGGTCCCGCTGAAGCTTTCTTT,CASSLYGQGPAEAFF